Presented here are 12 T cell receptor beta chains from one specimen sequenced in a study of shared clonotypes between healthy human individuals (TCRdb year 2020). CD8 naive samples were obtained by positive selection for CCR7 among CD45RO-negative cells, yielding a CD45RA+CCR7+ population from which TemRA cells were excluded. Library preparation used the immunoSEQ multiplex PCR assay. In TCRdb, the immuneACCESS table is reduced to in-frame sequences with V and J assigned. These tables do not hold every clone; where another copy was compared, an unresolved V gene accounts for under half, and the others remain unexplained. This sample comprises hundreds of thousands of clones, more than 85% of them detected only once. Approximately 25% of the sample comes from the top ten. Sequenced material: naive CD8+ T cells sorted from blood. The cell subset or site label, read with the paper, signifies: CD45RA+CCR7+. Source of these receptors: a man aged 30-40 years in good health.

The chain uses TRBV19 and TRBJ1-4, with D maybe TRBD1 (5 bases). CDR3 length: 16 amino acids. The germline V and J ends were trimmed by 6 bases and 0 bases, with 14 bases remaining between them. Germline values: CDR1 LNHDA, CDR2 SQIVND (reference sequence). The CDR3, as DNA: TGTGCCAGTAGCCTGGGGCGGCTTGCAACTAATGAAAAACTGTTTTTT. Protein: CASSLGRLATNEKLFF.

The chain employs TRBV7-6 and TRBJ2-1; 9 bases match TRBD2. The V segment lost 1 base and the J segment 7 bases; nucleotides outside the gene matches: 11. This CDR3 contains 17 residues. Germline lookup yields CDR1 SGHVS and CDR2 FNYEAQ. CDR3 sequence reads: CASSLVASGNWRNEQFF. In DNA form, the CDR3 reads TGTGCCAGCAGCTTAGTGGCTAGCGGGAATTGGAGGAATGAGCAGTTCTTC.

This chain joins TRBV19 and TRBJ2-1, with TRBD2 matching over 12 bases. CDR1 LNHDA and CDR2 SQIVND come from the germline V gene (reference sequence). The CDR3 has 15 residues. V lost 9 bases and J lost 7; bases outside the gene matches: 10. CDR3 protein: CASNLAGGPRNEQFF. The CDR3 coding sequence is TGTGCCAGCAACCTAGCGGGAGGGCCTAGGAATGAGCAGTTCTTC. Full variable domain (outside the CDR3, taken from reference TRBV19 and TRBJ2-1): DGGITQSPKYLFRKEGQNVTLSCEQNLNHDAMYWYRQDPGQGLRLIYYSQIVNDFQKGDIAEGYSVSREKKESFPLTVTSAQKNPTAFYLCASNLAGGPRNEQFFGPGTRLTVL.

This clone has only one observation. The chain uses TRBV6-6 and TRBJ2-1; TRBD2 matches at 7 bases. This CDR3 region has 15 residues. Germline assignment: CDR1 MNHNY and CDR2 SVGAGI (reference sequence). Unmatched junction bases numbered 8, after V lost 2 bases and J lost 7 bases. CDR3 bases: TGTGCCAGCAGTTACCGAGCGGGATTAGGGAATGAGCAGTTCTTC. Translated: CASSYRAGLGNEQFF.

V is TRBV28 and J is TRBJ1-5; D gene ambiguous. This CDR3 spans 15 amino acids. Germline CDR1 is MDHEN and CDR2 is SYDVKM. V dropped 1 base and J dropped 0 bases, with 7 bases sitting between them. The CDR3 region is CASSLFGDSNQPQHF. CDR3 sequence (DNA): TGTGCCAGCAGTTTATTTGGGGATAGCAATCAGCCCCAGCATTTT.

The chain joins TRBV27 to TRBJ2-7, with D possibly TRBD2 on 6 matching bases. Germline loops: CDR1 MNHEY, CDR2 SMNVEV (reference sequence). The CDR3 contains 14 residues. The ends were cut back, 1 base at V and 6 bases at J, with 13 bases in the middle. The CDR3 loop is CASSLYRQGGEQYF. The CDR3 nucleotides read TGTGCCAGCAGTTTATATCGCCAGGGAGGCGAGCAGTACTTC.

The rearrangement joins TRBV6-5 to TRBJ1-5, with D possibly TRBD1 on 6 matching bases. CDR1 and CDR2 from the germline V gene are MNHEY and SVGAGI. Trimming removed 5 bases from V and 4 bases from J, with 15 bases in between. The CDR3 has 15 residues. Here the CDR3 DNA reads TGTGCCAGCAGTCTCAGGGGAGCTCAAAATCAGCCCCAGCATTTT. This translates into CASSLRGAQNQPQHF.

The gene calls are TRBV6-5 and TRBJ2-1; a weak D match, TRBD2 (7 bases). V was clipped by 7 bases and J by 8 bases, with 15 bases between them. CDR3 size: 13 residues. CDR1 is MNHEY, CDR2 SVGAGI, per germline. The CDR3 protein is CASKIQGGYEQFF. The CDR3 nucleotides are TGTGCCAGCAAAATACAGGGAGGGTATGAGCAGTTCTTC.

CDR3 in amino acids: CASSLNGRGTDTQYF. In nucleotides, the CDR3 is TGTGCCAGCAGCTTGAACGGGCGCGGCACAGATACGCAGTATTTT. V gene TRBV5-6 combines with J gene TRBJ2-3; D is unresolved. The germline V gene encodes CDR1 SGHDT and CDR2 YYEEEE. V dropped 1 base and J dropped 1 base, with 10 bases sitting between them. The CDR3 runs 15 residues.

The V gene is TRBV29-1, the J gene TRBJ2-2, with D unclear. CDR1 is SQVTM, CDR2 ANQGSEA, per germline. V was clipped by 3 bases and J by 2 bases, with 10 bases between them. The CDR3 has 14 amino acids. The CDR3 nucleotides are TGCAGCGTTGACTTAGTACCAAACACCGGGGAGCTGTTTTTT. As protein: CSVDLVPNTGELFF.

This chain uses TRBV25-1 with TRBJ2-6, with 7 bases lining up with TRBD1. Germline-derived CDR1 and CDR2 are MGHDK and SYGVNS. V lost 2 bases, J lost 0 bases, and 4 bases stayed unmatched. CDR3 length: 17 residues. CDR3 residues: CASSEGDRRSGANVLTF. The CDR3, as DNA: TGTGCCAGCAGTGAAGGGGACAGACGCTCTGGGGCCAACGTCCTGACTTTC. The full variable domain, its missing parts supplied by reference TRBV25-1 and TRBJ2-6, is EADIYQTPRYLVIGTGKKITLECSQTMGHDKMYWYQQDPGMELHLIHYSYGVNSTEKGDLSSESTVSRIRTEHFPLTLESARPSHTSQYLCASSEGDRRSGANVLTFGAGSRLTVL.

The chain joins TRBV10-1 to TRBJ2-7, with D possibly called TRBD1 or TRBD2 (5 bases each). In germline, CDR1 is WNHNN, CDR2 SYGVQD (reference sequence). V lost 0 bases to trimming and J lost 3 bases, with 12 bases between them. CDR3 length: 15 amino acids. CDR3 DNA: TGCGCCAGCAGTGAGTCTGGGGGAGAGAACTACGAGCAGTACTTC. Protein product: CASSESGGENYEQYF.